The T cell receptor beta chain described here comes from a study of STAT5B mutations in CD4+ large granular lymphocyte leukemia. This table comes from immunoSEQ multiplex PCR, and its TCRdb copy is limited to in-frame clones, with some not included. The table shows 30,000 to 35,000 clones, with 65% to 70% occurring only once. V was cut by 2 bases and J by 2 bases, with 5 bases left in between. The CDR3 has 12 amino acids. Germline V gene lookup returns CDR1 SGHDT and CDR2 YYEEEE. Specimen: CD4+ T cells from blood buffy coats. The chain uses TRBV5-6 and TRBJ2-7, with unresolved D. This sequence was found in a human donor in good health. CDR3 sequence reads: CASSFSTYEQYF. The CDR3 DNA reads as TGTGCCAGCAGCTTTTCGACCTACGAGCAGTACTTC. Filled out from reference TRBV5-6 and TRBJ2-7, the complete variable domain reads DAGVTQSPTHLIKTRGQQVTLRCSPKSGHDTVSWYQQALGQGPQFIFQYYEEEERQRGNFPDRFSGHQFPNYSSELNVNALLLGDSALYLCASSFSTYEQYFGPGTRLTVT.